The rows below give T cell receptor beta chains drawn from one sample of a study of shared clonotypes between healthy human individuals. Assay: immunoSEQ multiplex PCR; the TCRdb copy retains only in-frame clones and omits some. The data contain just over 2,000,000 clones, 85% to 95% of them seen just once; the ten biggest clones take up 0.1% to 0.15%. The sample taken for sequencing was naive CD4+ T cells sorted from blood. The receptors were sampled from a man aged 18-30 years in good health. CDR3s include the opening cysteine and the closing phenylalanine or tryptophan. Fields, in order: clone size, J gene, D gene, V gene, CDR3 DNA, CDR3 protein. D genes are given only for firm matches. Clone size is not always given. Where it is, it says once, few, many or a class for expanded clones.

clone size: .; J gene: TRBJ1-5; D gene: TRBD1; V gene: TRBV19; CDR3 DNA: TGTGCCAGTAGTATCGGGACAGGGATCCAGCCCCAGCATTTT; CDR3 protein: CASSIGTGIQPQHF
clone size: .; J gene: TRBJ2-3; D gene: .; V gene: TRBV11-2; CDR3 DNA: TGTGCCAGCAGCTTTCCCGGGCCCACAGATACGCAGTATTTT; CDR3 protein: CASSFPGPTDTQYF
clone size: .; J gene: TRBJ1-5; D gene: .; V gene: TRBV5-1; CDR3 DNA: TGCGCCAGCAGCCCCATCGGAGGGGTGAATCAGCCCCAGCATTTT; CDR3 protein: CASSPIGGVNQPQHF
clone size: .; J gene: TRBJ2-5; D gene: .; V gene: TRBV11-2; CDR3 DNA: TGTGCCAGCAGCCACATCCAAGAGACCCAGTACTTC; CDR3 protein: CASSHIQETQYF
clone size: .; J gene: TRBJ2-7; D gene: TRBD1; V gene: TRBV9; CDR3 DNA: TGTGCCAGCAGCGTGGGACAGGGTAACATCTACGAGCAGTACTTC; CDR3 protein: CASSVGQGNIYEQYF
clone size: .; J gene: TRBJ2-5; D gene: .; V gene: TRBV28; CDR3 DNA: TGTGCCAGCATGCGGGGATCAGAGACCCAGTACTTC; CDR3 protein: CASMRGSETQYF
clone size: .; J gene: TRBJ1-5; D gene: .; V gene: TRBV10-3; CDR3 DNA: TGTGCCATCAGTTCAGGGGCCAGCAATCAGCCCCAGCATTTT; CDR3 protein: CAISSGASNQPQHF
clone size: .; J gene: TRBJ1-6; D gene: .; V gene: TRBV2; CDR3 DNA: TGTGCCAGCAGCTTACGGCCTCCTTATAATTCACCCCTCCACTTT; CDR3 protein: CASSLRPPYNSPLHF
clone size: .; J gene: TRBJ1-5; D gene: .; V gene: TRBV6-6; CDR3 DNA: TGTGCCAGCACCAATCCGGGACGATATAGCAATCAGCCCCAGCATTTT; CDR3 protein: CASTNPGRYSNQPQHF
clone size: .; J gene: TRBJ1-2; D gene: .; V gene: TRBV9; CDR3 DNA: TGTGCCAGCAGCGTAGGGTCGGAGGGGAACTATGGCTACACCTTC; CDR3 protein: CASSVGSEGNYGYTF
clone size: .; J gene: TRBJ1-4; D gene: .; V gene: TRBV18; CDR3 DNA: TGTGCCAGCTCACCAATGACAGCAACTAATGAAAAACTGTTTTTT; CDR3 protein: CASSPMTATNEKLFF
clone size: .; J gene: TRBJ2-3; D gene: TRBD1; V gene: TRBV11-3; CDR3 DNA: TGTGCCAGCAGCTTAGGAGGACAGGGGGCAGATACGCAGTATTTT; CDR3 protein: CASSLGGQGADTQYF
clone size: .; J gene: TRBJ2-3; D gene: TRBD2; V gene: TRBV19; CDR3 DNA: TGTGCCAGTAGTATCTCAGAGCGGGAGACCGATACGCAGTATTTT; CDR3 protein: CASSISERETDTQYF
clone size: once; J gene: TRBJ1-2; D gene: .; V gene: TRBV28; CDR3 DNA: TGTGCCAGCAGTTTTCGGGGGGGATACTATGGCTACACCTTC; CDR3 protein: CASSFRGGYYGYTF
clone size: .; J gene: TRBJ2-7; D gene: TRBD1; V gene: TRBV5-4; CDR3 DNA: TGTGCCAGCAGCCTCCGACAGGGGGCCTCCTACGAGCAGTACTTC; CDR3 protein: CASSLRQGASYEQYF
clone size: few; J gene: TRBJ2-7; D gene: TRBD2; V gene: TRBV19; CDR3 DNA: TGTGCCAGTAGTTCGGGAGGGCCCTACGAGCAGTACTTC; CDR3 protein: CASSSGGPYEQYF
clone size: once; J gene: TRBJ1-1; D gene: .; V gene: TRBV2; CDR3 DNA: TGTGCCAGCAGTCAAAGGAAATACCCGCACACTGAAGCTTTCTTT; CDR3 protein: CASSQRKYPHTEAFF
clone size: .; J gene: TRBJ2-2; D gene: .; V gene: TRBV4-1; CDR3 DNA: TGCGCCAGCAGCCAAGATGGAATCCCCTTGGAGCTGTTTTTT; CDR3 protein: CASSQDGIPLELFF
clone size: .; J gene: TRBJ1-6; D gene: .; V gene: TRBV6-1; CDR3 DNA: TGTGCCAGCAGTGATTCGGGGGCGGGCAATTCACCCCTCCACTTT; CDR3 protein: CASSDSGAGNSPLHF
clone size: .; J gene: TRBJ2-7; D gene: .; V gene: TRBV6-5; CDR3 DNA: TGTGCCAGCAGTTACTCGGGGGCAGGGTGGATCTACGAGCAGTACTTC; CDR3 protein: CASSYSGAGWIYEQYF
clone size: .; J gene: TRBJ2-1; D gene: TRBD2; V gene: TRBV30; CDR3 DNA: TGTGCCTGGAGTCGGGGACTAGCAAGTGAGCAGTTCTTC; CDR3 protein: CAWSRGLASEQFF
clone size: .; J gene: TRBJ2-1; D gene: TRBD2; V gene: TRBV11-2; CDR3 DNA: TGTGCCAGCAGCTCACAAATAGCGGGAGTGGGGTTCTTC; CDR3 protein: CASSSQIAGVGFF
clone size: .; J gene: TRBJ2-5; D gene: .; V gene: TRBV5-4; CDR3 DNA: TGTGCCAGCAGCCCCAAACCCCGGGGCCAAGAGACCCAGTACTTC; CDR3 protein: CASSPKPRGQETQYF
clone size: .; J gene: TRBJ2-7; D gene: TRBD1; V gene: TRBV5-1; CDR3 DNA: TGCGCCAGCAGCCCGGGACAGGGGGGGCTCTACGAGCAGTACTTC; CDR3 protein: CASSPGQGGLYEQYF
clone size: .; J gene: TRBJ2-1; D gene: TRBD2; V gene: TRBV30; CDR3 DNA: TGTGCCTGGAGTGGACTAGCCGAGTCCTACAATGAGCAGTTCTTC; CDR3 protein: CAWSGLAESYNEQFF
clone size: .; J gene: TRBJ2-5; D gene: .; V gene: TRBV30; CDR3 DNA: TGTGCCTGGGCCTTGGTCCAAGAGACCCAGTACTTC; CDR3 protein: CAWALVQETQYF
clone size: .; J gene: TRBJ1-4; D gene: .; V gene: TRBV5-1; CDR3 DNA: TGCGCCAGCAGCTTGGCTGGGCGACTCAATAATGAAAAACTGTTTTTT; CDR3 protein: CASSLAGRLNNEKLFF
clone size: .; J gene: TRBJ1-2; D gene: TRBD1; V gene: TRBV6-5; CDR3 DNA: TGTGCCAGCAGTTACCTCGGGACAGAGAACTATGGCTACACCTTC; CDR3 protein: CASSYLGTENYGYTF
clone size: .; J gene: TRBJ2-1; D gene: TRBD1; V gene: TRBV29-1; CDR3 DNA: TGCAGCGTTCCGGGACAGGGGACCTACAATGAGCAGTTCTTC; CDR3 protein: CSVPGQGTYNEQFF
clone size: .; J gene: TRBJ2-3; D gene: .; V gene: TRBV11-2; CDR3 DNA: TGTGCCAGCAGCTTACGGCGGAGCTCTAGCACAGATACGCAGTATTTT; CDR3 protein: CASSLRRSSSTDTQYF
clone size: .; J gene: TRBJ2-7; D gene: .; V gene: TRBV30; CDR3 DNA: TGTGCCTGGAGTGAGGGGTGGGAGCAGTACTTC; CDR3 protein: CAWSEGWEQYF
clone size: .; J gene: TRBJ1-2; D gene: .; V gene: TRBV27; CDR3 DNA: TGTGCCAGCAGTTTAACGGGGGACAACTACTATGGCTACACCTTC; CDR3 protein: CASSLTGDNYYGYTF
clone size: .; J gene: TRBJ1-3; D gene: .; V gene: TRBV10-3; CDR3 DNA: TGTGCCATCAGTGAGGACGGACTCTCTGGAAACACCATATATTTT; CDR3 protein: CAISEDGLSGNTIYF
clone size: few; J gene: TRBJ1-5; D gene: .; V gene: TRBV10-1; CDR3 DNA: TGCGCCAGCAGTGATAGCAATCAGCCCCAGCATTTT; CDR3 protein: CASSDSNQPQHF
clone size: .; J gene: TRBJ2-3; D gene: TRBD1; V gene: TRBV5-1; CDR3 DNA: TGCGCCAGCAGCTTCGGGACAGGGGGTTCGAGGACAGATACGCAGTATTTT; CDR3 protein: CASSFGTGGSRTDTQYF
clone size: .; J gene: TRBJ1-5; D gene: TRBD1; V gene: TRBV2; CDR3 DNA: TGTGCCAGCAGTCTCGGGACAGGGTTACGCAATCAGCCCCAGCATTTT; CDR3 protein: CASSLGTGLRNQPQHF
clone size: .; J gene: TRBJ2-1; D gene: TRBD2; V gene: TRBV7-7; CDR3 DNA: TGTGCTAGCAGCTTGGATGGACTAGCAGATTACAATGAGCAGTTCTTC; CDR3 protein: CASSLDGLADYNEQFF
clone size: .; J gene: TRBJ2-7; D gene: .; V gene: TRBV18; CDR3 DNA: TGTGCCAGCTCGCGCTTAGATGACGGCGATAACTACGAGCAGTACTTC; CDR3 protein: CASSRLDDGDNYEQYF
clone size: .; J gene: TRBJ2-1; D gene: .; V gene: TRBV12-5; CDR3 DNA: TGTGCTAGTGGGGTATCCTCCTACAATGAGCAGTTCTTC; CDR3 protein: CASGVSSYNEQFF
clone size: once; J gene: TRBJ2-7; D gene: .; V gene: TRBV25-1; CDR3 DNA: TGTGCCAGCTCCGGGGGCGCGGGAGAGAGATACGAGCAGTACTTC; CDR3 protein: CASSGGAGERYEQYF
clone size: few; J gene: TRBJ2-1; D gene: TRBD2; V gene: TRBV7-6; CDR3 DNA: TGTGCCAGCAGCTCCTTAGCGGGGGCGAACAATGAGCAGTTCTTC; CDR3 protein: CASSSLAGANNEQFF
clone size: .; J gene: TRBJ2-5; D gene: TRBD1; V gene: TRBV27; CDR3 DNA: TGTGCCAGCAGTTCGCGGAGCGGAGGGACAGGGGGAGGTGAGACCCAGTACTTC; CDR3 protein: CASSSRSGGTGGGETQYF
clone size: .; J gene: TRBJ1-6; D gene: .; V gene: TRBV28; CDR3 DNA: TGTGCCAGCAGTGGGGGGGGAAGAGGCAATTCACCCCTCCACTTT; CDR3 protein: CASSGGGRGNSPLHF
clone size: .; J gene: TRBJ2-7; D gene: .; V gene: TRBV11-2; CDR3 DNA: TGTGCCAGCAGCTTAGATCCCGGGACAAGAGGCACTTACGAGCAGTACTTC; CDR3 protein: CASSLDPGTRGTYEQYF
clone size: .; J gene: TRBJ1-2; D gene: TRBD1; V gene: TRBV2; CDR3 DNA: TGTGCCAGCATTGAACAGGGGGCCCTGTATGGCTACACCTTC; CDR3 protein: CASIEQGALYGYTF
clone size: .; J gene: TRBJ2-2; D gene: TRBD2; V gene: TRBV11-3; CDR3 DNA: TGTGCCAGCAGCTTAGCCGGACCGGGACTAGCGGGACAGAACACCGGGGAGCTGTTTTTT; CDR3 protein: CASSLAGPGLAGQNTGELFF
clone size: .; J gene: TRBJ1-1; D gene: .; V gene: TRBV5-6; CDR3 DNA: TGTGCCAGCAGCTTTACCCAAGCTTTCTTT; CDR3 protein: CASSFTQAFF
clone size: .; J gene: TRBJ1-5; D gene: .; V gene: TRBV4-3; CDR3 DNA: TGCGCCAGCAGCCAAGATTCCGGCGGAGGGCAGCCCCAGCATTTT; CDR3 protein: CASSQDSGGGQPQHF